In its sample, the clone carrying this TCR beta chain was seen once. CDR3 length: 16 residues. J lost 3 bases, V lost 3 bases, and 8 bases had no gene match. Germline loops: CDR1 KGHSH, CDR2 LQKENI. Libraries were prepared by immunoSEQ multiplex PCR; TCRdb keeps only in-frame clonotypes and omits some of them. The sample lists over 130,000 clones; more than 75% were seen once. The data stem from a study of cytotoxic CD8 clonotypes in ibrutinib-treated CLL. In the study overall: Mean productive templates were about 260,000; mean productive rearrangements were roughly 100,000.

The TCR was taken from a human donor with chronic lymphocytic leukemia. The starting material was PBMCs, obtained after 36 months of ibrutinib treatment. The chain recombines TRBV18 with TRBJ1-1, with 9 bases aligning to TRBD1. CDR3 in amino acids: CASSPQTGGRYTEAFF. The CDR3 DNA is TGTGCCAGCTCACCCCAGACAGGGGGAAGATACACTGAAGCTTTCTTT.